This entry lists 24 T cell receptor beta chains sequenced from one sample in a study of blood T cell repertoires in COVID-19. Sequencing used immunoSEQ multiplex PCR; TCRdb keeps in-frame clones, though not all of them. The sample includes around 260,000 clones, under 90% of them seen just once. The specimen was peripheral blood. The receptor set was obtained from a woman aged 45 to 65 who had recovered from COVID-19.

CDR3 residues: CASSRVGETQYF. The CDR3 DNA follows: TGTGCCAGTAGCAGGGTTGGGGAGACCCAGTACTTC. The V and J genes are TRBV19 and TRBJ2-5; weak D call: TRBD1 (5 bases). Trimming took 6 bases from V and 5 from J, leaving 10 bases between them. The CDR3 spans 12 residues. The germline gives CDR1 LNHDA, CDR2 SQIVND (reference sequence).

J is TRBJ2-5 and V is TRBV18, with a tentative D call TRBD2 (5 bases). Germline V CDR1 and CDR2: KGHSH, LQKENI. CDR3 length: 15 residues. Trimming pared 2 bases from V and 2 bases from J, leaving 12 bases between. CDR3 amino acids: CASSPFNRGQETQYF. DNA of the CDR3: TGTGCCAGCTCACCATTCAACCGGGGACAAGAGACCCAGTACTTC. Combining the CDR3 with reference TRBV18 and TRBJ2-5 gives the whole variable domain NAGVMQNPRHLVRRRGQEARLRCSPMKGHSHVYWYRQLPEEGLKFMVYLQKENIIDESGMPKERFSAEFPKEGPSILRIQQVVRGDSAAYFCASSPFNRGQETQYFGPGTRLLVL.

In nucleotides, the CDR3 is TGCAGCGTTGAAGTACCGCCCCGGCGGGAGGAGCAGTTCTTC. Protein: CSVEVPPRREEQFF. The rearrangement joins TRBV29-1 to TRBJ2-1; TRBD2 matches at 7 bases. This CDR3 has 14 residues. J lost 10 bases, V lost 1 base, and 10 bases had no gene match. Germline V gene lookup returns CDR1 SQVTM and CDR2 ANQGSEA.

This chain connects TRBV2 to TRBJ1-2, with D uncertain. Germline V gene lookup returns CDR1 SNHLY and CDR2 FYNNEI. Trimming removed 4 bases at V and 7 bases at J, with 16 bases between. The CDR3 sequence is 14 residues long. The CDR3: CASSATTRSTGYTF. CDR3 DNA: TGTGCCAGCAGTGCCACGACACGGTCTACTGGCTACACCTTC.

The V gene is TRBV27, the J gene TRBJ2-1; 12 bases fit TRBD2. The germline V gene has CDR1 MNHEY and CDR2 SMNVEV (reference sequence). V trimming: 2 bases; J trimming: 6 bases; junction bases outside the gene matches: 8. The CDR3 covers 17 residues. CDR3 protein: CASSLAHGLAGFNEQFF. CDR3 nucleotide sequence: TGTGCCAGCAGTTTAGCCCACGGACTAGCGGGGTTCAATGAGCAGTTCTTC.

The CDR3 loop is CASRAGGGANVLTF. The CDR3 coding sequence is TGCGCCAGCAGGGCAGGAGGAGGGGCCAACGTCCTGACTTTC. The chain links TRBV5-1 to TRBJ2-6; a possible D gene is TRBD2 (5 bases). The CDR3 sequence is 14 residues long. V gave up 5 bases and J gave up 4 bases, with 10 bases separating them. Looked up from germline, CDR1 is SGHRS and CDR2 is YFSETQ.

The CDR3 region is CASSLRWDRDTGELFF. In DNA, the CDR3 is TGTGCCAGCAGCTTAAGGTGGGACAGGGACACCGGGGAGCTGTTTTTT. The J gene is TRBJ2-2, the V gene TRBV7-2; TRBD1 agrees at 9 bases. The V gene's germline CDR1 is SGHTA and CDR2 FQGNSA. The junction had 4 bases not matched to a gene; V was cut back by 2 bases and J by 3 bases. CDR3 size: 16 residues.

The rearrangement joins TRBV30 to TRBJ1-6, with 8 bases matching TRBD1. CDR1 is GTSNPN and CDR2 is SVGIG in the germline V gene (reference sequence). J was trimmed by 6 bases and V by 2 bases; bases with no gene match: 12. The CDR3 is 17 residues long. In nucleotides, the CDR3 is TGTGCCTGGAGTATGATGACCTCAGGGGGCCGTAATTCACCCCTCCACTTT. It encodes CAWSMMTSGGRNSPLHF.

The chain links TRBV7-2 to TRBJ2-7; the match to TRBD2 covers 8 bases. V gave up 3 bases and J gave up 2 bases; unmatched junction bases: 6. Germline CDR1 is SGHTA and CDR2 is FQGNSA. CDR3 size: 15 residues. The DNA of the CDR3 is TGTGCCAGCAGCTTCACGGGGGGGACCGCCTACGAGCAGTACTTC. Translated: CASSFTGGTAYEQYF.

This rearrangement joins TRBV6-1 to TRBJ1-2; 7 bases map to TRBD1. V was clipped by 2 bases and J by 5 bases; unmatched bases: 17. Germline CDR1 reads MNHNS; CDR2 reads SASEGT. This CDR3 has 18 residues. The CDR3 nucleotides read TGTGCCAGCAGTGAAAGGGGTGGACAGGCCGAACGATGGTATGGCTACACCTTC. This sequence encodes CASSERGGQAERWYGYTF.

This clone was observed a few times. The chain carries TRBV6-1 and TRBJ2-4; TRBD2 might be the D (6 bases). Germline V gene lookup returns CDR1 MNHNS and CDR2 SASEGT. The CDR3 length is 14 residues. Trimming removed 4 bases at V and 4 bases at J, with 11 bases between. The CDR3 protein is CASSGAGGKNIQYF. The CDR3 nucleotides read TGTGCCAGCAGTGGAGCGGGCGGGAAAAACATTCAGTACTTC.

This clone was detected only once. V gene TRBV29-1 combines with J gene TRBJ1-2, with 9 bases identical to TRBD1. The J segment lost 8 bases and the V segment lost 4 bases, leaving 5 bases of the junction unmatched. The length of the CDR3 is 12 residues. Germline-derived CDR1 and CDR2 are SQVTM and ANQGSEA. This CDR3 reads CSVGGTGFGYTF. CDR3 DNA sequence: TGCAGCGTTGGGGGGACAGGGTTCGGCTACACCTTC.

V is TRBV27 and J is TRBJ2-7, with D possibly TRBD2 on 5 matching bases. The CDR3 runs to 14 residues. Trimming stripped 10 bases from V and 6 bases from J, with 22 bases between. The germline V gene encodes CDR1 MNHEY and CDR2 SMNVEV (reference sequence). CDR3 sequence: CATQVGLNSREQYF. CDR3 DNA sequence: TGTGCCACCCAAGTCGGACTGAACTCACGCGAGCAGTACTTC.

V gene TRBV3-1 (or the pseudogene TRBV3-2) combines with J gene TRBJ2-2, with TRBD2 matching over 7 bases. Trimming at V came to 4 bases and at J to 4 bases, leaving 9 bases not matched to a gene. CDR3 length equals 16 residues. Per germline, CDR1 LGHDT and CDR2 YNNKEL (reference sequence). The CDR3 DNA reads as TGTGCCAGCAGCCCCAAGGCAAGCGGGGCCACCGGGGAGCTGTTTTTT. Protein: CASSPKASGATGELFF.

The gene calls are TRBV28 and TRBJ1-2; TRBD1 matches at 7 bases. V lost 5 bases and J lost 8; bases outside the gene matches: 8. This CDR3 spans 13 amino acids. The germline V gene encodes CDR1 MDHEN and CDR2 SYDVKM. CDR3 bases: TGTGCCAGCAGTCAAGAGACAGGGAGGGGCTACACCTTC. Amino acids: CASSQETGRGYTF.

The chain has TRBV6-2 or TRBV6-3 and TRBJ1-4, with TRBD1 matching over 9 bases. The CDR3 length is 15 residues. Germline CDR1 MNHEY, CDR2 SVGEGT. Unmatched junction bases numbered 6, after V lost 6 bases and J lost 4 bases. CDR3 bases: TGTGCCAGCAGCAGATCGACAGGGGGTAATGAAAAACTGTTTTTT. Translating it yields CASSRSTGGNEKLFF.

The chain employs TRBV29-1 and TRBJ2-5; the match to TRBD1 covers 11 bases. CDR1 and CDR2 (germline): SQVTM, ANQGSEA. This CDR3 is 13 amino acids long. V shed 6 bases, J shed 5 bases, and the junction held 5 bases outside the gene matches. The CDR3 nucleotides are TGCAGCGTAGCGGACAGGGGGCGGGAGACCCAGTACTTC. Its translation: CSVADRGRETQYF.

The chain joins TRBV10-3 to TRBJ1-5; D uncertain. This CDR3 spans 13 amino acids. V lost 4 bases and J lost 2, with 6 bases in between. CDR1 ENHRY and CDR2 SYGVKD come from the germline V gene. The CDR3 DNA sequence: TGTGCCATCAGTGGTAGTGGCAATCAGCCCCAGCATTTT. It encodes CAISGSGNQPQHF.

DNA for the CDR3: TGTGCCAGCAGCCAAGTGGAGGGACTAGCGGACAATGAGCAGTTCTTC. Protein: CASSQVEGLADNEQFF. V and J are TRBV3-1 (or the pseudogene TRBV3-2) and TRBJ2-1; 11 bases align to TRBD2. The germline V gene has CDR1 LGHDT and CDR2 YNNKEL (reference sequence). This CDR3 contains 16 residues. Trimming took 1 base from V and 5 from J; bases not matched to a gene: 4.

The rearrangement uses TRBV6-6 and TRBJ2-2; a possible D gene is TRBD2 (6 bases). The V gene lost 6 bases and the J gene lost 3 bases, with 14 bases spanning the gap. This CDR3 spans 15 amino acids. Germline V lookup: CDR1 MNHNY, CDR2 SVGAGI (reference sequence). The CDR3 DNA follows: TGTGCCAGCAGCCCCCCCCCGGGAGACACCGGGGAGCTGTTTTTT. Encoded protein: CASSPPPGDTGELFF.

This clone was seen once. The chain links TRBV28 to TRBJ1-6; possibly TRBD1 for D (5 bases). V lost 4 bases and J 8 bases, leaving 15 bases between the germline ends. Germline V gives CDR1 MDHEN, CDR2 SYDVKM. The CDR3 sequence is 15 residues long. CDR3 loop: CASSSGSGQDSPLHF. As DNA, the CDR3 is TGTGCCAGCAGTTCCGGCTCAGGGCAAGATTCACCCCTCCACTTT.

The chain couples TRBV5-1 to TRBJ2-2; the match to TRBD1 covers 9 bases. This CDR3 spans 19 amino acids. The ends lost 4 bases at V and 5 bases at J; junction bases unmatched: 18. The germline V gene has CDR1 SGHRS and CDR2 YFSETQ. As DNA, the CDR3 is TGCGCCAGCAGCCTGGGAGCGGCGGACAGGGGTTTTGGTACCGGGGAGCTGTTTTTT. Translated, it gives CASSLGAADRGFGTGELFF.

This clone was seen once. The chain has TRBV2 and TRBJ1-6; 8 bases are shared with TRBD1. From germline, CDR1 is SNHLY and CDR2 FYNNEI. This CDR3 is 14 amino acids long. Trimming removed 5 bases from V and 9 bases from J; junction bases left unmatched: 6. The chain's CDR3 is CASSSGQGSSPLHF. CDR3 bases: TGTGCCAGCAGTAGCGGACAGGGCAGTTCACCCCTCCACTTT.

This sequence joins TRBV25-1 and TRBJ1-3; perhaps TRBD1 as D (5 bases). Germline CDR1 MGHDK, CDR2 SYGVNS. CDR3 length equals 15 residues. The ends were cut back, 5 bases at V and 0 bases at J, with 11 bases in the middle. CDR3 in amino acids: CASSHGGNSGNTIYF. CDR3 bases: TGTGCCAGCAGTCATGGGGGGAACTCTGGAAACACCATATATTTT.